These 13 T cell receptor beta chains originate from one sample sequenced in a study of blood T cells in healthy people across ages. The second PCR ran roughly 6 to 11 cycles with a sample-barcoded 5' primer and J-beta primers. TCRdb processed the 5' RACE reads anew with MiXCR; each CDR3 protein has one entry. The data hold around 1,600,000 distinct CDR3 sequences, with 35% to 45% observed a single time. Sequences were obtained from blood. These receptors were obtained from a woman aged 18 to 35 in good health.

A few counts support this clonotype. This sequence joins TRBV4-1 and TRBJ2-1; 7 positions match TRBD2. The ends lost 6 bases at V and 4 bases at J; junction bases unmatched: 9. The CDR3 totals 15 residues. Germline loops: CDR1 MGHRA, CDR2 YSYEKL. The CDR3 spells CASRMGGGQYNEQFF. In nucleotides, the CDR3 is TGCGCCAGCAGGATGGGGGGGGGTCAGTACAATGAGCAGTTCTTC.

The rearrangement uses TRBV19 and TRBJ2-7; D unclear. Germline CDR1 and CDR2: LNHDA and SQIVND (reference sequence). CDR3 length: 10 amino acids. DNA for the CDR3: TGTGGTATGGATCTCTACGAGCAGTACTTC. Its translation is CGMDLYEQYF.

The CDR3 region has the DNA TGCAGCGTTGAAAGGGGAGGGCGGGATCCCTCCAATGAGCAGTTCTTC. Residues: CSVERGGRDPSNEQFF. The chain carries TRBV29-1 and TRBJ2-1, with 7 nucleotides matching TRBD2. The CDR3 length is 16 residues. V was pared by 2 bases and J by 6 bases, with 13 bases of the junction left unmatched. CDR1 and CDR2 (germline): SQVTM, ANQGSEA.

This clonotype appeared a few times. DNA for the CDR3: TGTGCCAGCAGGCCCCCTTACAATGAGCAGTTCTTC. This gives the protein CASRPPYNEQFF. The genes are TRBV28 and TRBJ2-1; D gene unclear. CDR3 size: 12 residues. The germline CDR1 and CDR2 sequences are MDHEN and SYDVKM. With 6 bases removed from V and 4 bases from J, the gap between germline ends came to 7 bases.

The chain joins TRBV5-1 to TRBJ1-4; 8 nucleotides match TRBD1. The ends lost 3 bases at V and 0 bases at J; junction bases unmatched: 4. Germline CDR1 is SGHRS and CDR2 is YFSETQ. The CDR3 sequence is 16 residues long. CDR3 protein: CASSYQGAATNEKLFF. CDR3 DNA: TGCGCCAGCAGCTACCAGGGGGCCGCAACTAATGAAAAACTGTTTTTT.

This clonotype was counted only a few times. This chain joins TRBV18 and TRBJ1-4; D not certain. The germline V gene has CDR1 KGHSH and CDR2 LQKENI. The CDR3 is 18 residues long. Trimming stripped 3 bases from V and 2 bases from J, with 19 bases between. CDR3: CASSPSDPGLRTNEKLFF. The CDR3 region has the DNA TGTGCCAGCTCACCTTCCGACCCCGGGCTAAGGACTAATGAAAAACTGTTTTTT.

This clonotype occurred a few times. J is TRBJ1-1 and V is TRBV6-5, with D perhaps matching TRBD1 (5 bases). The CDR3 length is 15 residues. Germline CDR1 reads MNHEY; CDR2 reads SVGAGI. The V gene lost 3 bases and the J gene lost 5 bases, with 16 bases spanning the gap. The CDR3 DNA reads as TGTGCCAGCAGTTATTATCCGGGGGAGGGTACTGAAGCTTTCTTT. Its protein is CASSYYPGEGTEAFF.

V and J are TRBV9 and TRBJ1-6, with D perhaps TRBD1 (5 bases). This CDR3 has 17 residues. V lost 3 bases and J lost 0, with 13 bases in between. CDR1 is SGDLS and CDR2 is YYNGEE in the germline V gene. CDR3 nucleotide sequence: TGTGCCAGCAGCGCCGATTACAGGAGCTCCTATAATTCACCCCTCCACTTT. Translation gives CASSADYRSSYNSPLHF.

The CDR3 nucleotides read TGCAGCGTTGATCAGGGGAATGACTACACCTTC. The encoded protein is CSVDQGNDYTF. The chain links TRBV29-1 to TRBJ1-2, with a possible D match to TRBD1 (6 bases). The CDR3 spans 11 residues. Germline V gene sequence: CDR1 SQVTM, CDR2 ANQGSEA. Trimming took 3 bases from V and 10 from J, leaving 12 bases between them.

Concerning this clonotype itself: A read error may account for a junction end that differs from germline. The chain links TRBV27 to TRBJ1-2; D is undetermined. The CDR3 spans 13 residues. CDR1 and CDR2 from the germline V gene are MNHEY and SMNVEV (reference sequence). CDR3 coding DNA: TGTGCCAACAGTTTGGGGAGCCACTATGGCTACACCTTC. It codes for CANSLGSHYGYTF.

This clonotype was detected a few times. CDR3 coding DNA: TGTGCCAGCAGACCTCCAGGCACAGATACGCAGTATTTT. Protein sequence: CASRPPGTDTQYF. This sequence joins TRBV6-2 or TRBV6-3 and TRBJ2-3; D gene unclear. CDR3 length: 13 residues. CDR1 MNHEY and CDR2 SVGEGT come from the germline V gene. The germline V and J ends were trimmed by 6 bases and 1 base, with 8 bases remaining between them.

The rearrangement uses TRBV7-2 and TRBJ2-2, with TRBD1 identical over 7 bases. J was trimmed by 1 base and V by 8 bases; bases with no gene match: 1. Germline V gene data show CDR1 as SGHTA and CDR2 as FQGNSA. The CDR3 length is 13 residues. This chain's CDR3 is CASRDRNTGELFF. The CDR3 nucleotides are TGTGCCAGCCGGGACAGGAACACCGGGGAGCTGTTTTTT.

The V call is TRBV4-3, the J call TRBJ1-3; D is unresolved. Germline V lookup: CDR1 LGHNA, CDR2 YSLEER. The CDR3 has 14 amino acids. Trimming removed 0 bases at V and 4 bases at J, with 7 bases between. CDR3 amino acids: CASSQDRTGNTIYF. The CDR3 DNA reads TGCGCCAGCAGCCAAGATCGGACGGGAAACACCATATATTTT.